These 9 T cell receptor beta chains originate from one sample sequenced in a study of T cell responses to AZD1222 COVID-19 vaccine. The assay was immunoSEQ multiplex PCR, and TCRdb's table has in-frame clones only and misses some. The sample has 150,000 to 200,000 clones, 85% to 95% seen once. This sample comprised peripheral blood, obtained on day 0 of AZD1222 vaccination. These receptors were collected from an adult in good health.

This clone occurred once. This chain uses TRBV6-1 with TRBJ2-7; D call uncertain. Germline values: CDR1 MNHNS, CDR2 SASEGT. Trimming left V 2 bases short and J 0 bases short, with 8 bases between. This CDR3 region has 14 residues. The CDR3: CASSELDLSYEQYF. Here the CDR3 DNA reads TGTGCCAGCAGTGAATTGGACCTCTCCTACGAGCAGTACTTC.

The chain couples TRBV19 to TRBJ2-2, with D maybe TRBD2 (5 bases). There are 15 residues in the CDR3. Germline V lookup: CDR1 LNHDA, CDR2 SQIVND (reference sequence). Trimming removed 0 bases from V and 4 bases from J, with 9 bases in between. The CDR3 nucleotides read TGTGCCAGTAGTATAGACCGGGGATCCACCGGGGAGCTGTTTTTT. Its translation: CASSIDRGSTGELFF.

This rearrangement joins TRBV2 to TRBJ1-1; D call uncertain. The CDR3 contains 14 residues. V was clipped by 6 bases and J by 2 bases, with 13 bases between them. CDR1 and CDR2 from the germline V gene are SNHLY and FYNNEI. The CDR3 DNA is TGTGCCAGCAGCTTAAGGTCCTTAAACACTGAAGCTTTCTTT. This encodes CASSLRSLNTEAFF.

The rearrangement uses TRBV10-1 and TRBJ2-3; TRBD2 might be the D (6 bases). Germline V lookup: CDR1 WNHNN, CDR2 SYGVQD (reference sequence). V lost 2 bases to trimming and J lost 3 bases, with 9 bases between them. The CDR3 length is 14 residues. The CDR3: CASSEGGLTDTQYF. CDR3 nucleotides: TGCGCCAGCAGTGAGGGAGGGTTAACAGATACGCAGTATTTT.

The CDR3: CASSRNRVPNTEAFF. CDR3 DNA: TGCGCCAGCAGCCGTAACAGGGTTCCGAACACTGAAGCTTTCTTT. This chain uses TRBV4-3 with TRBJ1-1; a weak D match, TRBD1 (6 bases). Trimming removed 4 bases from V and 1 base from J, with 13 bases in between. CDR1 and CDR2 (germline): LGHNA, YSLEER. This CDR3 is 15 amino acids long.

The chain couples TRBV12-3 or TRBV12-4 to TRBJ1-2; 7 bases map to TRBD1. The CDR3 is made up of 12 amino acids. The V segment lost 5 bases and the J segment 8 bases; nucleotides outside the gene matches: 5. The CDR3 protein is CASSTNRGGYTF. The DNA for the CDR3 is TGTGCCAGCAGTACAAACAGGGGAGGCTACACCTTC.

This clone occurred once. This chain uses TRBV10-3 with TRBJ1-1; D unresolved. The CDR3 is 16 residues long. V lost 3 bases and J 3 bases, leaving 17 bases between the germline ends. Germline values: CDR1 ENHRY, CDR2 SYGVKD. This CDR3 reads CAISEEGGWIYTEAFF. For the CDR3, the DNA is TGTGCCATCAGTGAAGAGGGAGGCTGGATCTACACTGAAGCTTTCTTT.

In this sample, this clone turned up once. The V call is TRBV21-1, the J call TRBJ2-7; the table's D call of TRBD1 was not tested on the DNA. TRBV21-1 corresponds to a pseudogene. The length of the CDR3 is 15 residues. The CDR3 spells CASSHRQPSSYEQYV. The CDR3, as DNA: TGTGCCAGCAGCCACAGACAACCGAGCTCCTACGAGCAGTACGTC.

This chain's CDR3 is CASGKGENYEQYF. In nucleotides, the CDR3 is TGCGCCAGCGGAAAGGGGGAGAACTACGAGCAGTACTTC. J is TRBJ2-7 and V is TRBV10-2; D may be TRBD1 (6 bases). The CDR3 is made up of 13 amino acids. V was shortened by 8 bases and J by 3 bases, with 14 bases between the two germline ends. Germline lookup yields CDR1 WSHSY and CDR2 SAAADI.